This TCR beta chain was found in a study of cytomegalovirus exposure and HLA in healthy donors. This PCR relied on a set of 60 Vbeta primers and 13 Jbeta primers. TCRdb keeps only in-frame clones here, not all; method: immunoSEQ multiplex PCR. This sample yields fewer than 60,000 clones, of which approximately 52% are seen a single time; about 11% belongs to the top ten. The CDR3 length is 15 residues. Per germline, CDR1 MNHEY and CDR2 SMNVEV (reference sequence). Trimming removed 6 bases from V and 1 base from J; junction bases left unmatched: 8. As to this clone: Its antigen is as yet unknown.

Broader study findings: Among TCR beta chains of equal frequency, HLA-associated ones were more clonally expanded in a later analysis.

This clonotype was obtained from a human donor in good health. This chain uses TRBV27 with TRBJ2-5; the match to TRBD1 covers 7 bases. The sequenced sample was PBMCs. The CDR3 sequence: CASSYRRDSQETQYF. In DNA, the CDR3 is TGTGCCAGCAGCTATCGCCGGGACAGCCAAGAGACCCAGTACTTC.